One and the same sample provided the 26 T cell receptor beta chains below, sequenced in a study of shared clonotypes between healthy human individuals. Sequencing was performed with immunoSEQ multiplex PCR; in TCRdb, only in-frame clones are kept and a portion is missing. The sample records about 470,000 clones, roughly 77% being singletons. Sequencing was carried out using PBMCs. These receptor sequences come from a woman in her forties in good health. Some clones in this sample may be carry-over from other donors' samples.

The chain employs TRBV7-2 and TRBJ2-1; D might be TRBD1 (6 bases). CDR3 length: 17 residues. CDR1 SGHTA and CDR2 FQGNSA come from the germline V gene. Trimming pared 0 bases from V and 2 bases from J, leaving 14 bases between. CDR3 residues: CASSLAVGAVTYNEQFF. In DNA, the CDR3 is TGTGCCAGCAGCTTAGCGGTGGGGGCGGTAACCTACAATGAGCAGTTCTTC.

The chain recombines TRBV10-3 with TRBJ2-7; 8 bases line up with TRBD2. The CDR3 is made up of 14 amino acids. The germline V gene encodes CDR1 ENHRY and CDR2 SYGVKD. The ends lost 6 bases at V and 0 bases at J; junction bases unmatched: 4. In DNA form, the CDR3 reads TGTGCCATCAGAATTAGCGGGGCCTCCTACGAGCAGTACTTC. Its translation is CAIRISGASYEQYF.

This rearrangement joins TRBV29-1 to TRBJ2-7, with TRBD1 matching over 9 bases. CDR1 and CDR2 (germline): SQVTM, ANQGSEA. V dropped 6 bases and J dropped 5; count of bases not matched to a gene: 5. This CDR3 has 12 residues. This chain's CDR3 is CSVGTGYDEQYF. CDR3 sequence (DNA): TGCAGCGTGGGGACAGGGTACGACGAGCAGTACTTC.

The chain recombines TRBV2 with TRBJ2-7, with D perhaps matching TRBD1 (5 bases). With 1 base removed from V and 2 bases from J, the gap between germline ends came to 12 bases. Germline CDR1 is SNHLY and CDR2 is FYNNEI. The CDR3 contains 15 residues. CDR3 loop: CASSEDGVGAYEQYF. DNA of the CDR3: TGTGCCAGCAGTGAAGATGGGGTAGGGGCCTACGAGCAGTACTTC.

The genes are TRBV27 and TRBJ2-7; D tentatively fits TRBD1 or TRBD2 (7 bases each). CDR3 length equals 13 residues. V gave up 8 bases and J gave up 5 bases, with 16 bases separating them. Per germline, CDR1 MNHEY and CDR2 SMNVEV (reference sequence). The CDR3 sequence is CASGRGGKDEQYF. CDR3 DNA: TGTGCCAGCGGCAGGGGGGGCAAGGACGAGCAGTACTTC.

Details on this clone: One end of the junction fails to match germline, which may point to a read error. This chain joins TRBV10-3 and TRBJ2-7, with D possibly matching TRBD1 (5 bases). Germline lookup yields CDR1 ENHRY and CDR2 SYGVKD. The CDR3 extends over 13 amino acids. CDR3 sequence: CASSFGRAREQYF. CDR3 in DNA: TGTGCCAGCAGTTTCGGCAGGGCACGGGAGCAGTACTTC.

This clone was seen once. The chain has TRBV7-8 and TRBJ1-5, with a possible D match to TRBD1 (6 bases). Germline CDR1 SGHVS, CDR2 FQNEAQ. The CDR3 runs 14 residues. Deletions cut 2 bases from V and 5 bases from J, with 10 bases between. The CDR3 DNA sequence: TGTGCCAGCAGCTTATCAGGGGAAGATCAGCCCCAGCATTTT. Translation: CASSLSGEDQPQHF.

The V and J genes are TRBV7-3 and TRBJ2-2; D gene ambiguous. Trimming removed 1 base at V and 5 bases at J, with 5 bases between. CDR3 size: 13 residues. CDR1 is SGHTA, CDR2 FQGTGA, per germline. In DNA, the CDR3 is TGTGCCAGCAGCTTAATTCGTACCGGGGAGCTGTTTTTT. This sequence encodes CASSLIRTGELFF.

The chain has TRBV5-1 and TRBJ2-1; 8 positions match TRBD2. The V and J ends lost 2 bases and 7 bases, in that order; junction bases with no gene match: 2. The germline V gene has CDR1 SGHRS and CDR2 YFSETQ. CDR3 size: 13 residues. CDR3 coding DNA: TGCGCCAGCAGCTTCACTAGCGGTAATGAGCAGTTCTTC. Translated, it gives CASSFTSGNEQFF.

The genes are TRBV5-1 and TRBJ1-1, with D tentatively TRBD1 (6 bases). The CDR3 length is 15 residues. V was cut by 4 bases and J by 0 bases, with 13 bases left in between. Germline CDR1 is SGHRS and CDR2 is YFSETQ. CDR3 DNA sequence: TGCGCCAGCAGCCATTTACAGGGAATGAACACTGAAGCTTTCTTT. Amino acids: CASSHLQGMNTEAFF.

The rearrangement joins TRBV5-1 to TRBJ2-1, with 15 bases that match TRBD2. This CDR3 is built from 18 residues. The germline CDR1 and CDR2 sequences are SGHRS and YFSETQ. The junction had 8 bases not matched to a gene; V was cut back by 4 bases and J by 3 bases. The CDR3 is CASSPTGLAGGHYNEQFF. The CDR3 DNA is TGCGCCAGCAGCCCTACGGGACTAGCGGGAGGCCACTACAATGAGCAGTTCTTC.

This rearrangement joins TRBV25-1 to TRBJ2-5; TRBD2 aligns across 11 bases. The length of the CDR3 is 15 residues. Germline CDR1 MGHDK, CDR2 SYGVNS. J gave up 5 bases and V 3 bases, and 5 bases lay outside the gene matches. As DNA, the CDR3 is TGTGCCAGCAGTGACCTAGTAGCGGGAGGGGAGACCCAGTACTTC. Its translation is CASSDLVAGGETQYF.

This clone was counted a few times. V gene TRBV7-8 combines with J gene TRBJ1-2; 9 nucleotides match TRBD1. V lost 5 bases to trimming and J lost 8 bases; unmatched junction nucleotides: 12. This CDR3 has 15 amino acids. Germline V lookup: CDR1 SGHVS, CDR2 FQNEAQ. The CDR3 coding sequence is TGTGCCAGCAGCAGAGTCCGGACAGGGGTTGGGGGCTACACCTTC. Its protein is CASSRVRTGVGGYTF.

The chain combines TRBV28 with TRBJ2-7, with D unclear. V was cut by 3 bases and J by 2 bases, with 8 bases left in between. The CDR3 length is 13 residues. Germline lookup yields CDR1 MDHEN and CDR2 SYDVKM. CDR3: CASSLTLTYEQYF. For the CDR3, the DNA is TGTGCCAGCAGTTTGACACTTACCTACGAGCAGTACTTC.

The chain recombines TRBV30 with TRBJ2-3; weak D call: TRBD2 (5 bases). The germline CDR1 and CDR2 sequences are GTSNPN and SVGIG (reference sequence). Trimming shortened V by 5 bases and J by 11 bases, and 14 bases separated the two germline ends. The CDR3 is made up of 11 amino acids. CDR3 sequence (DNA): TGTGCCTGGTCGACCCCCGGAGGGCAGTATTTT. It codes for CAWSTPGGQYF. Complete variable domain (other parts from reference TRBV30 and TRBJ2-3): SQTIHQWPATLVQPVGSPLSLECTVEGTSNPNLYWYRQAAGRGLQLLFYSVGIGQISSEVPQNLSASRPQDRQFILSSKKLLLSDSGFYLCAWSTPGGQYFGPGTRLTVL.

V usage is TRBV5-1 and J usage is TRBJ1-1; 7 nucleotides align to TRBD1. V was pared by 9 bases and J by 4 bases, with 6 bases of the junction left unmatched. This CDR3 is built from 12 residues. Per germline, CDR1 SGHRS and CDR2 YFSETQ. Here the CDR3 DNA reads TGCGCCACAAGGGGGCAAAGCACTGAAGCTTTCTTT. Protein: CATRGQSTEAFF.

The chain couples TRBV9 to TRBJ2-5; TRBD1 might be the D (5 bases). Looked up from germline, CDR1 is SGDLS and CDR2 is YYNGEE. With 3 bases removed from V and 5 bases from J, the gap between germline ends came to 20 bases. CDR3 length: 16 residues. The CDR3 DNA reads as TGTGCCAGCAGCGCCACAGGAGCGCCCAGATGGGAGACCCAGTACTTC. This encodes CASSATGAPRWETQYF.

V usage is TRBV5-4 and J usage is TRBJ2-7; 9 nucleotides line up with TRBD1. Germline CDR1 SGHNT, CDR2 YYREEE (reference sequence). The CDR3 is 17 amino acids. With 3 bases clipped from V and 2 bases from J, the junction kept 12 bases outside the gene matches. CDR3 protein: CASSSPTGGGPTYEQYF. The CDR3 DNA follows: TGTGCCAGCAGCTCGCCGACAGGGGGGGGCCCCACCTACGAGCAGTACTTC.

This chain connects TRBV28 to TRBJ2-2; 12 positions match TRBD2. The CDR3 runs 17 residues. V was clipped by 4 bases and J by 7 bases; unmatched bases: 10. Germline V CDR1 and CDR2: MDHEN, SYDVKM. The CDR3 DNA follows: TGTGCCAGCAGTTCCCCCCGGACTAGCGGGAATATCGGGGAGCTGTTTTTT. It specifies CASSSPRTSGNIGELFF.

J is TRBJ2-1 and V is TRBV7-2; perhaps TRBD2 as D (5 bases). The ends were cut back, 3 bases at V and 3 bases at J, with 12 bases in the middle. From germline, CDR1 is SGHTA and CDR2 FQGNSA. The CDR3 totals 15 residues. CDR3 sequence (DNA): TGTGCCAGCAGCTTCGGGGATTCTCGCTACAATGAGCAGTTCTTC. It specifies CASSFGDSRYNEQFF.

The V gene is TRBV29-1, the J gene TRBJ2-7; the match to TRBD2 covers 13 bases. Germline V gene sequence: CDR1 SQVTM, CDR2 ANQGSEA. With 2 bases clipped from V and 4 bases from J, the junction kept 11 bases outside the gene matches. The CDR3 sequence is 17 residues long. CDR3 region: CSVELGLAGETTYEQYF. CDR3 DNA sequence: TGCAGCGTTGAACTAGGACTAGCGGGAGAGACGACTTACGAGCAGTACTTC.

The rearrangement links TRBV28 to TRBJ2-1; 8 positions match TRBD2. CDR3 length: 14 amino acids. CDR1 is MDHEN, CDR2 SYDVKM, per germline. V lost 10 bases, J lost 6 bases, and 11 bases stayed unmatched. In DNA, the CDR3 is TGTGCCACTGGGGGCCAGCGGGAGCTCAATGAGCAGTTCTTC. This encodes CATGGQRELNEQFF.

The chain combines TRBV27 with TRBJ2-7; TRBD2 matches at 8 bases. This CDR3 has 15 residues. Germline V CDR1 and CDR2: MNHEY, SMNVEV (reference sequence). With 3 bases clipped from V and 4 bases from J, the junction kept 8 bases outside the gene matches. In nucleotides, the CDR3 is TGTGCCAGCAGTTTCACTAGCGGACTCGTTTACGAGCAGTACTTC. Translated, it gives CASSFTSGLVYEQYF.

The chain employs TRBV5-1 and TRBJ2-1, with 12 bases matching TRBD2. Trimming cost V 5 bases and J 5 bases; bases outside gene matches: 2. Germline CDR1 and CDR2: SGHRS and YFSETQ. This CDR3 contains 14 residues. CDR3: CASRLAGGNNEQFF. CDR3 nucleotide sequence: TGCGCCAGCAGACTAGCGGGAGGAAACAATGAGCAGTTCTTC.

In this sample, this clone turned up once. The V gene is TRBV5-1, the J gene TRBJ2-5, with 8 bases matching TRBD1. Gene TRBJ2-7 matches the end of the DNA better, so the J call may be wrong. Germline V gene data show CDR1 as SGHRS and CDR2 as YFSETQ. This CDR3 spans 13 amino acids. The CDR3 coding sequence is TGCGCCAGCAGCTGGGACAGGTCCTACGAGCAGTACTTC. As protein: CASSWDRSYEQYF.

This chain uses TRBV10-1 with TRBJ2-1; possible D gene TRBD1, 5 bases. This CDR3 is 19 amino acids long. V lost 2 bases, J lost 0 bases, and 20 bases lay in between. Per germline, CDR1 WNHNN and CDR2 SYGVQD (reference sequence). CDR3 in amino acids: CASSETGPPNKSSYNEQFF. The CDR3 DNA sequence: TGCGCCAGCAGTGAGACAGGCCCGCCTAACAAGAGCTCCTACAATGAGCAGTTCTTC.